This T cell receptor beta chain was sequenced for a study of CD8+ T cells in alopecia areata (dated by TCRdb to the late 2010s). About the full investigation: The treated patients took part in an open-label pilot trial in which moderate-to-severe alopecia areata was treated with oral tofacitinib at 5 to 10 mg twice daily. Clonality in the scalp was compared among normal scalp (n=4), patchy alopecia areata scalp (n=8), and alopecia totalis/universalis scalp (n=8). TCRbeta CDR3 regions were amplified by immunoSEQ multiplex PCR using 35 Vbeta forward and 13 Jbeta reverse primers. Patients stayed on tofacitinib for 6 to 18 months and then had 6 months of follow-up off drug so that delayed response and recurrence could be assessed. Tofacitinib-treated patients had biopsies at baseline and at 4 and 24 weeks of treatment, with a later scalp biopsy in several patients. RNA came from the PAXgene miRNA kit for fixed scalp, the miRNeasy kit for PBMCs, and the RNeasy kit for mouse skin. The study used high-throughput TCRbeta sequencing to examine T cell clonal expansion in alopecia areata, in both the C3H/HeJ mouse model and human patients. In treated patients, disease severity was measured using the SALT score, which gives the percentage of scalp surface area affected. Human TCRbeta sequencing covered scalp tissue and sorted CD4+ and CD8+ peripheral blood T cells from patchy and totalis/universalis alopecia areata patients and healthy controls. Beyond this particular receptor, the publication reports: Tofacitinib significantly decreased scalp clonality and the number of expanded CD8+ clones among the top 100 scalp clones. TCR sequences shared between patients were less clear than in mice, possibly partly because of HLA diversity in the patient population. Lesional scalp, especially in alopecia totalis/universalis, showed higher clonality and more expanded CD8+ clones than normal scalp, suggesting antigenic drive. Scalp TCR repertoire analysis is complicated because resident alphabeta T cells in normal human skin are also sequenced, whereas mouse skin is dominated by gammadelta T cells. Many expanded lesional clones persisted in scalp and blood during tofacitinib treatment, which may partly explain relapse after stopping treatment. Because the treated cohort was small and had only one nonresponder, larger studies are needed to examine links between baseline CD8+ expansion and response.

A word on this clone: Its antigen target is currently unknown. Per-base qualities were not stored, and no clone one base away is much larger. Other DNA sequences from this sample encode an identical CDR3 as well.

Library preparation was by the immunoSEQ multiplex PCR assay. RNA was extracted from all samples and reverse transcribed into cDNA as template for TCR sequencing. SuperScript III was used for first-strand cDNA synthesis, primed with a 2:1 mix of oligo-dT and random hexamers. A synthetic immune receptor repertoire was used to assess amplification bias, and residual bias was removed computationally. The original pipeline was this. Raw reads were preprocessed to remove errors, and CDR3 was defined by IMGT conventions from the conserved cysteine to phenylalanine. To get clonality, Shannon entropy was normalized by log2 of the number of productive unique TCRs and the result was subtracted from 1. Whether scalp clones were CD4 or CD8 was inferred by matching scalp TCRbeta sequences against CD4 and CD8 repertoires sorted from blood. TCRdb mirrors the immuneACCESS table, restricted to in-frame sequences. Some clones are absent from its copies; in checked studies, under half trace to an unresolved V gene, and the reason for the others is unknown. V and J calls and clone size are copied from that table; D and trimming were computed from the DNA. In this sample the table shows over 100,000 clones, roughly three fifths of which occur a single time. The ten most abundant clones make up over 9% of the sample.

The time point label on this specimen signifies: around 26 weeks on oral tofacitinib. What the treatment or condition label conveys for this sample: oral pan-JAK inhibitor, 5-10 mg twice daily. From alopecia areata patients, peripheral blood was collected along with lesional scalp punch biopsies. PBMCs were isolated by density centrifugation and stained for CD3, CD4 and CD8, and CD4+ and CD8+ T cells were sorted on a FACSAria. From the cysteine through the phenylalanine, the CDR3 covers 12 amino acids. The DNA shown is the 36-base CDR3, in frame from base 1. V is reduced by 5 bases and J by 10 bases, leaving a spacing of 14 bases between them. CDR1 is given as SEHNR and CDR2 as FQNEAQ, both from the germline V gene (reference sequence).

Recombination linked TRBV7-9 to TRBJ1-2, and possibly TRBD1, on 5 matching bases. This TCR came from a human donor with alopecia areata. Here the sequenced sample was CD8+ T cells sorted from blood, taken at week 24, from a patient treated with tofacitinib. The DNA sequence is given as TGTGCCAGCAGCCTAGTAGGGGTTGACTACACCTTC. This codes for CASSLVGVDYTF.